This T cell receptor beta chain was profiled in a study of response to subunit inactivated influenza vaccine. Regarding the study as a whole: The authors suggested that every seasonal influenza vaccination recruits few new T cells.

A single record per CDR3 protein comes from TCRdb applying MiXCR to the RT-PCR reads. There are about 480,000 distinct CDR3 sequences in the sample; 25% occur only once, and 1.5% to 2% lies in the top ten. Note on this clonotype: Antigen specificity is unknown.

This sample comprised CD4+ T cells sorted from PBMCs, obtained 4 to 6 days after vaccination. The clonotype comes from a man aged 50 or older who received an inactivated influenza vaccine.

Here the CDR3 DNA reads TGCGCCAGCAGCAAATCCGGGACAGGGCTGGAGACCCAGTACTTC. This encodes CASSKSGTGLETQYF. The V call is TRBV23-1, the J call TRBJ2-5, with 9 bases aligning to TRBD1. Being an ORF, TRBV23-1 has a function that is uncertain. J gave up 5 bases and V 6 bases, and 10 bases lay outside the gene matches. CDR3 size: 15 residues.